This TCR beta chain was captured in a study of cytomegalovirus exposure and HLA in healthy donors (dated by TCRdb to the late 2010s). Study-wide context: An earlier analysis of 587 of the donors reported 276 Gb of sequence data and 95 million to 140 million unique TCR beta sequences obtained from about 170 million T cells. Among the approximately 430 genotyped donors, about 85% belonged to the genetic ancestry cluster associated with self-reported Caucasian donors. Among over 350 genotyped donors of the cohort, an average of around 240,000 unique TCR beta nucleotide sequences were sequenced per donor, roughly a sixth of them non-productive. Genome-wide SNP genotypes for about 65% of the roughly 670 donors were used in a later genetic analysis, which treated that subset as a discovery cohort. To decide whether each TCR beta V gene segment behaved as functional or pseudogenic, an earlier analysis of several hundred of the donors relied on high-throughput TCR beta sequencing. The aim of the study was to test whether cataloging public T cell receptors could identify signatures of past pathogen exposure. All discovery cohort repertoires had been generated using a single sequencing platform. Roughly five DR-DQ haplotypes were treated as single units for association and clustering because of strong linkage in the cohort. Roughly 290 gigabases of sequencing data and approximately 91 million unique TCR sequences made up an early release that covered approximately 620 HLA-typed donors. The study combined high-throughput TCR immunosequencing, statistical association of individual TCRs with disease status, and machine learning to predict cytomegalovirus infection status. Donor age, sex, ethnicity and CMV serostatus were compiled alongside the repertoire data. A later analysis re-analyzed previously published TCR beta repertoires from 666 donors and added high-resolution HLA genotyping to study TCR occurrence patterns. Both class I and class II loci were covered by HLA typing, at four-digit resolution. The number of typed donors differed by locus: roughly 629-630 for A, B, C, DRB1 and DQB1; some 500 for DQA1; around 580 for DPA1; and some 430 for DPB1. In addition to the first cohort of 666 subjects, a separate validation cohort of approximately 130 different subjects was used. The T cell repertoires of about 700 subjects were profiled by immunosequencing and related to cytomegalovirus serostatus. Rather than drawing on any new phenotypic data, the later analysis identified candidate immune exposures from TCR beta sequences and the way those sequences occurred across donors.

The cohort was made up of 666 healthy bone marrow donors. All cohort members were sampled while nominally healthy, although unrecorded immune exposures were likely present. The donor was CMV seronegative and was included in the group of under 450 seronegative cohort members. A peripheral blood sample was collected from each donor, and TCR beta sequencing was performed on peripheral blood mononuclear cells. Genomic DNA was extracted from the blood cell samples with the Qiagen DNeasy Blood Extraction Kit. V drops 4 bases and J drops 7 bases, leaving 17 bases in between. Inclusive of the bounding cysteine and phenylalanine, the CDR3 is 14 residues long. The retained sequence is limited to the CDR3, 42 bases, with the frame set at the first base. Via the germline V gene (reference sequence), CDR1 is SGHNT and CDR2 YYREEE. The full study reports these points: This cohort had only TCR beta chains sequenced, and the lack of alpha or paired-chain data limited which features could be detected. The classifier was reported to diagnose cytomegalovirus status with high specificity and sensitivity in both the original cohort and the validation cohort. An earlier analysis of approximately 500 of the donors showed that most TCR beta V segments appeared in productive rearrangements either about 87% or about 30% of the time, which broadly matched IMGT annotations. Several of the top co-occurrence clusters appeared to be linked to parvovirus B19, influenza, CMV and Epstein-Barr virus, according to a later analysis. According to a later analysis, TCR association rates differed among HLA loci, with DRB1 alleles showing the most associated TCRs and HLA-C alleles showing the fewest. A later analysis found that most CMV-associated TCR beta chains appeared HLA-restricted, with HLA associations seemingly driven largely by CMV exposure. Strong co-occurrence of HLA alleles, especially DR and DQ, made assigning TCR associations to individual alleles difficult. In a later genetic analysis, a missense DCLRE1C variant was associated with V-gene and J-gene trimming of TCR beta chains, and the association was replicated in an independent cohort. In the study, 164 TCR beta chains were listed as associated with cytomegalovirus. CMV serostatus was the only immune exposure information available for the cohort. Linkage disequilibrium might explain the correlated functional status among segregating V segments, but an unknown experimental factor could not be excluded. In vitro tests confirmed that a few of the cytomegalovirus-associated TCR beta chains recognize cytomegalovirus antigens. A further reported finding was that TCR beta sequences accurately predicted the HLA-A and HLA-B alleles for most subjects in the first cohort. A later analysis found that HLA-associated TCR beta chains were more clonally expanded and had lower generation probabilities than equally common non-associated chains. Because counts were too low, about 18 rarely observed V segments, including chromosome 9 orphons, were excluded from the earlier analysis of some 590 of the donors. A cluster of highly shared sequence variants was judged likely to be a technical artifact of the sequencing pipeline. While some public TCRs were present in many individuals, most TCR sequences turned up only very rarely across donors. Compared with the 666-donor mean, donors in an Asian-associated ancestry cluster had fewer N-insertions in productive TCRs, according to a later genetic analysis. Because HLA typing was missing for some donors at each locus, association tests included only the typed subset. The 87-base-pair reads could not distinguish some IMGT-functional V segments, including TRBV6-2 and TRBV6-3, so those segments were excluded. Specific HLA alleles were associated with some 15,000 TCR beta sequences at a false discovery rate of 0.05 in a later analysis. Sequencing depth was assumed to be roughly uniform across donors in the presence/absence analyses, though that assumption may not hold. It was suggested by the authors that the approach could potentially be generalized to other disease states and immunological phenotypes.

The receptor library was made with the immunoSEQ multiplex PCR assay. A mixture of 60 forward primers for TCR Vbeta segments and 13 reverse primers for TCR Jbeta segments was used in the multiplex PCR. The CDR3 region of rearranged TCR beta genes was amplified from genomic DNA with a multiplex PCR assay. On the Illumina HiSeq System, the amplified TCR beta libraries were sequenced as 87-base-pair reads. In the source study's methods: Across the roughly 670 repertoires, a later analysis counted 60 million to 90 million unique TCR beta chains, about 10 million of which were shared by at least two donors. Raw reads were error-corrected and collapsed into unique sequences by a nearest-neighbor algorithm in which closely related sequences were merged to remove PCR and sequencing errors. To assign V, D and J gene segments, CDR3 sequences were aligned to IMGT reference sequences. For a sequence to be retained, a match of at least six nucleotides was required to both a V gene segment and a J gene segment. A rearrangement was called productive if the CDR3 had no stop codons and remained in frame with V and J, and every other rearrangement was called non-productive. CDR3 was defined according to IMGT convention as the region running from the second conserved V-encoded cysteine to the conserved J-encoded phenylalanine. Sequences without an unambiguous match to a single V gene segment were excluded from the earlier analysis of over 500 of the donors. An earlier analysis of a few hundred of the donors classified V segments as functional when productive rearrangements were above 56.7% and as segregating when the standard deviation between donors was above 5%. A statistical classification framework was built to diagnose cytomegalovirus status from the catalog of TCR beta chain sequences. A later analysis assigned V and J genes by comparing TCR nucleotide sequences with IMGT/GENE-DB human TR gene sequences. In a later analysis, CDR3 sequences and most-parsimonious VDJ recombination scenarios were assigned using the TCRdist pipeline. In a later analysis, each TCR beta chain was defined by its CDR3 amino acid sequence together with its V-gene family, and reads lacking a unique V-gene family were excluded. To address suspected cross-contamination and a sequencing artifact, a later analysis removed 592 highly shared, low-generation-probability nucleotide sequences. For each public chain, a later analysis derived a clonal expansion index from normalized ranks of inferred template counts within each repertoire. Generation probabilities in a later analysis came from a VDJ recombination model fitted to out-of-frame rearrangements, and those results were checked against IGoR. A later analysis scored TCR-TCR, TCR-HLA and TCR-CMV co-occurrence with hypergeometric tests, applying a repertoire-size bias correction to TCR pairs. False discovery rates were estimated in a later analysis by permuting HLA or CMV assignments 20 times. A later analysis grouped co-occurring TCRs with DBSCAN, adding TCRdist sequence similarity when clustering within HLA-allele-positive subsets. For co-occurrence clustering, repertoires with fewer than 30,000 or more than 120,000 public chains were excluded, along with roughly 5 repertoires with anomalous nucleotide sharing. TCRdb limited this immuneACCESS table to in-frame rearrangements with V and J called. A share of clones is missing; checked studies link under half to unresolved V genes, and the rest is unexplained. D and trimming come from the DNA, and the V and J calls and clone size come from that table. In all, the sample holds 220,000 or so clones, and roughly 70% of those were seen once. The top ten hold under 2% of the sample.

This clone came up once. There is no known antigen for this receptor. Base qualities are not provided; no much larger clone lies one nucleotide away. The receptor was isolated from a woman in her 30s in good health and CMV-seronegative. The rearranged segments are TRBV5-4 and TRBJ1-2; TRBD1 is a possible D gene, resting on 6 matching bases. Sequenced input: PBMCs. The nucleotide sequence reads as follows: TGTGCCAGCAGCCCTCGAGGGGGTAGGTCTGGCTACACCTTC. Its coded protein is CASSPRGGRSGYTF.